This T cell receptor (beta chain) was sequenced for a study of sequential checkpoint blockade in melanoma. Overall study context: First-line arms were nivolumab then ipilimumab, or the reverse, randomized 1:1. After both sequences, patients received maintenance nivolumab.

CDR1 and CDR2 (germline): SNHLY, FYNNEI. V was shortened by 7 bases and J by 0 bases, with 12 bases between the two germline ends. The CDR3 length is 14 residues. As to treatment: randomized to nivolumab then ipilimumab (arm A) or the reverse (arm B). None of the patients previously received DNA-damaging chemotherapy. TCRdb's copy holds only in-frame clones and misses some; the assay was immunoSEQ multiplex PCR. The profile covers tens of thousands of clones, with around nine tenths appearing a single time and around 15% taken by the ten largest. The sample holds one count of this clone. The sample was CD8+ T cells sorted from blood (inferred from file names), taken from a patient given nivolumab and ipilimumab in sequence. This receptor was obtained from a human donor with melanoma. This rearrangement joins TRBV2 to TRBJ1-1, with D perhaps TRBD1 (5 bases). The CDR3 nucleotides are TGTGCCAGCATCCTATCAGGGCTGAACACTGAAGCTTTCTTT. Translated, it gives CASILSGLNTEAFF.